The 32 T cell receptor beta chains in this list originate from one sample, sequenced in a study of cytomegalovirus exposure and HLA in healthy donors. A multiplex PCR was run with 60 Vbeta primers and 13 Jbeta primers. Only in-frame clones appear in the TCRdb table, and some are missing; sequencing was by immunoSEQ multiplex PCR. The sample has 150,000 to 200,000 clones; around 80% are singletons. Sequenced sample: PBMCs. Every receptor here comes from a woman between 35 and 50 years old in good health and CMV-seronegative.

The V and J genes are TRBV30 and TRBJ1-2; unclear D gene. Deletions cut 0 bases from V and 6 bases from J, with 11 bases between. CDR1 GTSNPN and CDR2 SVGIG come from the germline V gene (reference sequence). This CDR3 region has 13 residues. CDR3: CAWSVTRADGYTF. CDR3 nucleotide sequence: TGTGCCTGGAGTGTTACGAGGGCGGATGGCTACACCTTC.

CDR3 loop: CASSLSPANYGYTF. The CDR3 coding sequence is TGTGCCAGCAGTTTATCTCCAGCTAACTATGGCTACACCTTC. This chain connects TRBV27 to TRBJ1-2; D call uncertain. Trimming removed 0 bases from V and 0 bases from J, with 5 bases in between. The length of the CDR3 is 14 residues. The V gene's germline CDR1 is MNHEY and CDR2 SMNVEV (reference sequence).

The chain couples TRBV5-4 to TRBJ2-2; 13 nucleotides match TRBD2. Unmatched junction bases numbered 5, after V lost 4 bases and J lost 5 bases. The CDR3 spans 16 residues. Germline CDR1 is SGHNT and CDR2 is YYREEE (reference sequence). The CDR3 nucleotides read TGTGCCAGCAGCCCGGCGACTAGCGGGAGGACCGGGGAGCTGTTTTTT. Translation: CASSPATSGRTGELFF.

This chain connects TRBV11-3 to TRBJ1-1, with D perhaps matching TRBD1 (6 bases). This CDR3 is 12 amino acids long. The V gene lost 0 bases and the J gene lost 11 bases, with 10 bases spanning the gap. Per the germline V gene, CDR1 is SGHNT and CDR2 is YENEEA. The CDR3 DNA reads as TGTGCCAGCAGCTTAGAGGGGGCTGGTGCTTTCTTT. Amino acids: CASSLEGAGAFF.

This chain connects TRBV28 to TRBJ2-5; perhaps TRBD1 as D (5 bases). The CDR3 covers 13 residues. With 4 bases removed from V and 3 bases from J, the gap between germline ends came to 9 bases. Germline lookup yields CDR1 MDHEN and CDR2 SYDVKM. CDR3 region: CASSYRGEETQYF. In nucleotides, the CDR3 is TGTGCCAGCAGTTATAGGGGTGAAGAGACCCAGTACTTC.

The J gene is TRBJ2-5, the V gene TRBV5-8; D is uncertain. This CDR3 is 13 amino acids long. The V and J ends lost 0 bases and 1 base respectively, with 4 bases between them. From germline, CDR1 is SGHTS and CDR2 YDEGEE. The CDR3 region has the DNA TGTGCCAGCAGCTTGGACAGCCAAGAGACCCAGTACTTC. Protein sequence: CASSLDSQETQYF.

The chain carries TRBV11-3 and TRBJ2-7; no reliable D call. Germline V gene data show CDR1 as SGHNT and CDR2 as YENEEA. Between the trimmed V and J ends, which lost 1 base and 2 bases, there was a span of 6 bases. This CDR3 region has 13 residues. DNA of the CDR3: TGTGCCAGCAGCTTAGCGGCGGCCTACGAGCAGTACTTC. Translated, it gives CASSLAAAYEQYF.

The chain combines TRBV19 with TRBJ2-7, with TRBD2 matching over 13 bases. Germline trimming cut 6 bases from V and 0 bases from J; bases unmatched to any gene: 14. The CDR3 spans 19 residues. Germline values: CDR1 LNHDA, CDR2 SQIVND (reference sequence). The CDR3 DNA reads as TGTGCCAGTAGCCCATGGGGCAGCGGGACTAGCGGGAACTCCTACGAGCAGTACTTC. It yields the protein CASSPWGSGTSGNSYEQYF.

The chain carries TRBV5-4 and TRBJ2-3; D is possibly TRBD1 (5 bases). Germline V gene sequence: CDR1 SGHNT, CDR2 YYREEE (reference sequence). Trimming pared 4 bases from V and 7 bases from J, leaving 10 bases between. This CDR3 has 12 amino acids. In nucleotides, the CDR3 is TGTGCCAGCAGCCTGGGGCCGAATACGCAGTATTTT. It encodes CASSLGPNTQYF.

The chain is built from TRBV28 and TRBJ1-1; no definite D call. V was pared by 5 bases and J by 5 bases, with 9 bases between. The CDR3 consists of 12 residues. CDR1 is MDHEN and CDR2 is SYDVKM in the germline V gene. The DNA for the CDR3 is TGTGCCAGCAGTCGAGAGAGAACTGAAGCTTTCTTT. This gives the protein CASSRERTEAFF.

The chain joins TRBV11-2 to TRBJ2-1; 13 positions match TRBD2. The junction had 8 bases not matched to a gene; V was cut back by 5 bases and J by 10 bases. The germline V gene has CDR1 SGHAT and CDR2 FQNNGV. This CDR3 region has 15 residues. CDR3 loop: CASSLGTSGNGEQFF. CDR3 bases: TGTGCCAGCAGCCTAGGGACTAGCGGGAACGGAGAGCAGTTCTTC.

This chain uses TRBV7-3 with TRBJ2-2, with TRBD1 matching over 8 bases. Trimming took 2 bases from V and 3 from J; bases not matched to a gene: 2. Germline V gives CDR1 SGHTA, CDR2 FQGTGA. The CDR3 is made up of 15 amino acids. CDR3 coding DNA: TGTGCCAGCAGCTTAGCAGGGGGCTACACCGGGGAGCTGTTTTTT. It translates to CASSLAGGYTGELFF.

This clone showed up just once. The chain employs TRBV4-2 and TRBJ2-2; 7 bases line up with TRBD1. The trim removed 2 bases at V and 7 bases at J, leaving 7 bases unmatched. The CDR3 totals 15 residues. Germline V CDR1 and CDR2: LGHNA, YNFKEQ. CDR3 DNA sequence: TGTGCCAGCAGCCAAAGACAGGGTTACATCGGGGAGCTGTTTTTT. This gives the protein CASSQRQGYIGELFF.

The J gene is TRBJ2-2, the V gene TRBV5-1; the D gene is possibly TRBD2 (5 bases). The germline V and J ends were trimmed by 2 bases and 6 bases, with 14 bases remaining between them. From germline, CDR1 is SGHRS and CDR2 YFSETQ. The CDR3 is 15 residues long. CDR3 DNA sequence: TGCGCCAGCAGCTTTCGAGAAGGAGGCGCCGGGGAGCTGTTTTTT. Its protein product is CASSFREGGAGELFF.

Comments on this clone: At one end, the junction sequence differs from germline, possibly due to a read error. The V call is TRBV7-9, the J call TRBJ2-6; 7 bases fit TRBD1. This CDR3 is built from 18 residues. The germline CDR1 and CDR2 sequences are SEHNR and FQNEAQ (reference sequence). CDR3: CASSSYSTGQSGANGLTF. The CDR3 DNA reads TGTGCCAGCAGCTCATACTCGACAGGGCAGTCTGGGGCCAACGGCCTGACTTTC.

The CDR3 loop is CSARIGDTQYF. CDR3 nucleotides: TGCAGTGCTAGAATCGGGGATACGCAGTATTTT. V gene TRBV20-1 combines with J gene TRBJ2-3; no clear D gene. The V gene lost 2 bases and the J gene lost 6 bases, with 6 bases spanning the gap. CDR1 and CDR2 (germline): DFQATT, SNEGSKA (reference sequence). The CDR3 runs to 11 residues.

The CDR3 DNA is TGTGCCAGCAGTTACTCGGCGGTCGGGGGATACGAGCAGTACTTC. This encodes CASSYSAVGGYEQYF. The chain carries TRBV6-5 and TRBJ2-7, with D tentatively TRBD2 (6 bases). Germline V gene sequence: CDR1 MNHEY, CDR2 SVGAGI. The ends were cut back, 0 bases at V and 4 bases at J, with 13 bases in the middle. This CDR3 spans 15 amino acids.

The rearrangement uses TRBV28 and TRBJ1-1; 10 nucleotides agree with TRBD1. Trimming cost V 6 bases and J 0 bases; bases outside gene matches: 13. This CDR3 is built from 18 residues. Germline loops: CDR1 MDHEN, CDR2 SYDVKM. CDR3 sequence reads: CASSYGQGVVSVNTEAFF. DNA of the CDR3: TGTGCCAGCAGCTATGGACAGGGGGTGGTTTCGGTGAACACTGAAGCTTTCTTT.

The chain employs TRBV2 and TRBJ1-4, with 8 nucleotides matching TRBD1. Germline V CDR1 and CDR2: SNHLY, FYNNEI. V trimming: 6 bases; J trimming: 7 bases; junction bases outside the gene matches: 13. CDR3 length: 16 residues. CDR3 in amino acids: CASSPGTGFFSEKLFF. For the CDR3, the DNA is TGTGCCAGCAGCCCCGGGACAGGCTTTTTTTCTGAAAAACTGTTTTTT.

This clone was seen only once. V and J are TRBV30 and TRBJ1-5; TRBD1 agrees at 7 bases. V lost 2 bases and J lost 4; bases outside the gene matches: 8. Per the germline V gene, CDR1 is GTSNPN and CDR2 is SVGIG (reference sequence). This CDR3 has 15 residues. Here the CDR3 DNA reads TGTGCCTGGAGTCGGAACAGGGGTCGAAATCAGCCCCAGCATTTT. This sequence encodes CAWSRNRGRNQPQHF.

This clone was counted a single time. This sequence joins TRBV6-5 and TRBJ1-1; a weak D match, TRBD1 (5 bases). There are 16 residues in the CDR3. Germline V gives CDR1 MNHEY, CDR2 SVGAGI. The V and J ends lost 2 bases and 1 base respectively, with 14 bases between them. CDR3 in amino acids: CASSYQRQGPNTEAFF. The CDR3 nucleotides read TGTGCCAGCAGTTACCAAAGGCAGGGCCCGAACACTGAAGCTTTCTTT.

This chain links TRBV11-2 with TRBJ2-1, with D perhaps TRBD2 (6 bases). From germline, CDR1 is SGHAT and CDR2 FQNNGV. The CDR3 totals 15 residues. Trimming cost V 7 bases and J 8 bases, with 21 bases left between them. The CDR3 region is CASNSGSGDFDEQFF. The CDR3 bases are TGTGCCAGCAATTCGGGTAGCGGTGACTTCGATGAGCAGTTCTTC.

DNA of the CDR3: TGCGCCAGCAATGGGGGGGGATCCTACGAGCAGTACTTC. Protein: CASNGGGSYEQYF. The rearrangement links TRBV5-1 to TRBJ2-7; 7 nucleotides agree with TRBD2. Losses at the gene ends were 6 bases for V and 1 base for J; bases not matched to a gene: 4. The CDR3 is made up of 13 amino acids. Germline V CDR1 and CDR2: SGHRS, YFSETQ.

Of note for this clone: At one end, the junction sequence differs from germline, possibly due to a read error. The gene calls are TRBV7-9 and TRBJ2-1; 8 bases align to TRBD2. From germline, CDR1 is SEHNR and CDR2 FQNEAQ (reference sequence). CDR3 size: 15 residues. Written as DNA, the CDR3 is TGTTCCAGCAGCTTATTGGGGACTAGGGACAATGAGCAGTTCTTC. It is translated as CSSSLLGTRDNEQFF. Together with reference TRBV7-9 and TRBJ2-1, the CDR3 gives the full variable domain: DTGVSQNPRHKITKRGQNVTFRCDPISEHNRLYWYRQTLGQGPEFLTYFQNEAQLEKSRLLSDRFSAERPKGSFSTLEIQRTEQGDSAMYLCSSSLLGTRDNEQFFGPGTRLTVL.

Comments on this clone: The sample holds other DNA sequences that translate to the same CDR3. V and J are TRBV9 and TRBJ1-1, with D possibly matching TRBD1 (5 bases). The V end was cut by 3 bases, the J end by 3 bases, with 9 bases between. CDR3 length: 13 amino acids. Germline CDR1 and CDR2: SGDLS and YYNGEE. The CDR3, as DNA: TGTGCCAGCAGCGGAGGAGGGGACACTGAAGCTTTCTTT. This gives the protein CASSGGGDTEAFF. The whole variable domain, filled in from reference TRBV9 and TRBJ1-1, reads DSGVTQTPKHLITATGQRVTLRCSPRSGDLSVYWYQQSLDQGLQFLIQYYNGEERAKGNILERFSAQQFPDLHSELNLSSLELGDSALYFCASSGGGDTEAFFGQGTRLTVV.

Here the CDR3 reads CASSPQPQGGKGSLHF. The CDR3 nucleotides read TGTGCCAGCAGTCCCCAACCTCAGGGGGGCAAGGGTTCCCTCCACTTT. This chain joins TRBV28 and TRBJ1-6; 7 bases match TRBD1. After removal of 5 bases from V and 14 bases from J, the junction contained 18 bases not matched to a gene. Germline V lookup: CDR1 MDHEN, CDR2 SYDVKM. This CDR3 is built from 16 residues.

The genes are TRBV19 and TRBJ2-1; 7 positions agree with TRBD2. J lost 4 bases, V lost 5 bases, and 11 bases had no gene match. Germline assignment: CDR1 LNHDA and CDR2 SQIVND (reference sequence). The CDR3 is 16 residues long. The DNA of the CDR3 is TGTGCCAGTAGTCCCCTAGAGCGGCGGGAGTACAATGAGCAGTTCTTC. Its translation: CASSPLERREYNEQFF.

The chain employs TRBV7-2 and TRBJ2-3; 7 bases are shared with TRBD2. The CDR3 runs 14 residues. Germline V gives CDR1 SGHTA, CDR2 FQGNSA. V gave up 8 bases and J gave up 5 bases; unmatched junction bases: 10. The CDR3 is CASQGGIAGDTQYF. Here the CDR3 DNA reads TGTGCCAGCCAGGGAGGGATTGCGGGAGATACGCAGTATTTT.

The J gene is TRBJ2-5, the V gene TRBV6-1; perhaps TRBD2 as D (7 bases). Near its end, the DNA agrees better with TRBJ2-7, so the J call may be wrong. The germline CDR1 and CDR2 sequences are MNHNS and SASEGT. The CDR3 is 14 residues long. The CDR3, as DNA: TGTGCCAGCAGTGCCGGGGGGCGTTCCTACGAGCAGTACTTC. It specifies CASSAGGRSYEQYF.

This sequence joins TRBV29-1 and TRBJ2-1; a weak D match, TRBD2 (6 bases). The CDR3 runs 14 residues. Germline CDR1 and CDR2: SQVTM and ANQGSEA. Between the trimmed V and J ends, which lost 1 base and 7 bases, there was a span of 14 bases. The DNA of the CDR3 is TGCAGCGTTGAAGCGACGACTAGGGATAATGAGCAGTTCTTC. The encoded protein is CSVEATTRDNEQFF.

The sample holds a few counts of this clone. The chain links TRBV6-1 to TRBJ2-7; the match to TRBD1 covers 7 bases. This CDR3 contains 15 residues. J was trimmed by 0 bases and V by 8 bases; bases with no gene match: 10. Germline values: CDR1 MNHNS, CDR2 SASEGT. CDR3 in DNA: TGTGCCAGCGAGACAGGGCTAGGTTCCTCCTACGAGCAGTACTTC. Translated, it gives CASETGLGSSYEQYF.

This clone has only a few counts. J is TRBJ2-3 and V is TRBV5-1, with D maybe TRBD2 (6 bases). The V end was cut by 1 base, the J end by 6 bases, with 21 bases between. This CDR3 has 17 residues. Germline CDR1 reads SGHRS; CDR2 reads YFSETQ. The CDR3 protein is CASSLKEGLGLSDTQYF. CDR3 DNA sequence: TGCGCCAGCAGCTTGAAGGAGGGTTTGGGCCTCTCCGATACGCAGTATTTT.